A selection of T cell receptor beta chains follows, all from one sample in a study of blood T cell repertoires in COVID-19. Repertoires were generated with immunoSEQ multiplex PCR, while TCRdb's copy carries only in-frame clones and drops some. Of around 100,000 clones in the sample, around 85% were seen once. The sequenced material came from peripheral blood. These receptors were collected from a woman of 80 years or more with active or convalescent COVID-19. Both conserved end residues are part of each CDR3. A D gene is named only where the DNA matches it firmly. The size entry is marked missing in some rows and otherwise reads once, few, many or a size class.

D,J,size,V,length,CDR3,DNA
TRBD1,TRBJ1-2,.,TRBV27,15,CASSPGQGTNYGYTF,TGTGCCAGCAGTCCCGGACAGGGAACTAACTATGGCTACACCTTC
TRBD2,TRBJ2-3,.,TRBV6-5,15,CASRMTSGRLDTQYF,TGTGCCAGCAGGATGACTAGCGGGAGGTTAGATACGCAGTATTTT
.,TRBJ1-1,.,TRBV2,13,CASRRGRGTEAFF,TGTGCCAGCAGGAGGGGGAGGGGCACTGAAGCTTTCTTT
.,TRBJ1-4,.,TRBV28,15,CASSLDAMRKEGLFF,TGTGCCAGCAGTTTAGACGCTATGCGAAAGGAGGGACTGTTTTTT
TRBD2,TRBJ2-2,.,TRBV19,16,CASSRSSGSFTGELFF,TGTGCCAGTAGTAGATCTAGCGGGAGTTTCACCGGGGAGCTGTTTTTT
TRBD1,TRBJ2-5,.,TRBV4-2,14,CASSQEQQGETQYF,TGTGCCAGCAGCCAAGAGCAACAGGGGGAGACCCAGTACTTC
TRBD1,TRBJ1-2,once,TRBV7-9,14,CASSPGTGAHGYTF,TGTGCCAGCAGCCCGGGGACAGGTGCGCATGGCTACACCTTC
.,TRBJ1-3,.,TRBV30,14,CAWSAGAAGNTIYF,TGTGCCTGGAGCGCGGGGGCGGCTGGAAACACCATATATTTT
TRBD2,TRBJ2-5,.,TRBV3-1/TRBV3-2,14,CASSTPGTRETQYF,TGTGCCAGCAGCACACCCGGGACTAGAGAGACCCAGTACTTC
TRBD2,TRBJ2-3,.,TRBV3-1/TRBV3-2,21,CASSQSTGSGIGRALTDTQYF,TGTGCCAGCAGCCAATCCACCGGCTCGGGGATCGGGAGGGCCTTGACAGATACGCAGTATTTT
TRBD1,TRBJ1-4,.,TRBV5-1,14,CASSPNGQGGKLFF,TGCGCCAGCAGCCCAAATGGACAGGGAGGAAAACTGTTTTTT
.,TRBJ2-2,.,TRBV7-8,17,CASSLFVAGAYTGELFF,TGTGCCAGCAGCTTATTCGTGGCAGGTGCCTACACCGGGGAGCTGTTTTTT
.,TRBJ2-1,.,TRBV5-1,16,CASSRLEVGDYNEQFF,TGCGCCAGCAGCCGCCTTGAGGTAGGGGACTACAATGAGCAGTTCTTC
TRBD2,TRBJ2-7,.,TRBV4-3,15,CASSQDSGRADEQYF,TGCGCCAGCAGCCAAGATAGCGGGAGGGCCGACGAGCAGTACTTC
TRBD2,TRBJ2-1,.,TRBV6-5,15,CASSYSRAGEAEQFF,TGTGCCAGCAGTTACTCAAGGGCGGGAGAGGCTGAGCAGTTCTTC
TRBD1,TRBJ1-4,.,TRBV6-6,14,CASNLQGAAEKLFF,TGTGCCAGTAATTTGCAGGGGGCCGCAGAAAAACTGTTTTTT
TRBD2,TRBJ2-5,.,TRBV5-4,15,CASSLGSSGRETQYF,TGTGCCAGCAGCTTGGGTTCTAGCGGACGGGAGACCCAGTACTTC
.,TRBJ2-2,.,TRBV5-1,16,CASRQGQIANTGELFF,TGCGCCAGCCGCCAAGGACAGATAGCGAACACCGGGGAGCTGTTTTTT
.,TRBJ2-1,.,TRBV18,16,CASSPVRGKIGNEQFF,TGTGCCAGCTCACCAGTAAGGGGGAAGATTGGGAATGAGCAGTTCTTC
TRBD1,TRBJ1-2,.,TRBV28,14,CASSSGTGPFGYTF,TGTGCCAGCAGTTCCGGGACAGGGCCCTTCGGCTACACCTTC
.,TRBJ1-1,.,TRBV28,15,CASSPLAGLNTEAFF,TGTGCCAGCAGTCCGCTTGCAGGCTTGAACACTGAAGCTTTCTTT
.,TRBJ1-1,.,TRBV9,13,CASSVTGNTEAFF,TGTGCCAGCAGCGTAACAGGGAACACTGAAGCTTTCTTT
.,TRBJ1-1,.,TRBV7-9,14,CASSIAGRVPEAFF,TGTGCCAGCAGCATAGCAGGGAGAGTCCCTGAAGCTTTCTTT